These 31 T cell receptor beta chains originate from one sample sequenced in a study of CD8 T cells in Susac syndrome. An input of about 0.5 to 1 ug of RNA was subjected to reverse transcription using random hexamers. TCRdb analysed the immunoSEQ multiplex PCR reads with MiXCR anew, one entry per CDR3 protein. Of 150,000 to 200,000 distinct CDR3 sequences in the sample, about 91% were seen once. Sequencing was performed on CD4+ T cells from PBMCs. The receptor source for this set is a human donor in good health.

The CDR3 sequence is CASSSGTGVRDTQYF. The CDR3 DNA reads as TGTGCCAGCAGCTCTGGGACAGGGGTGAGGGATACGCAGTATTTT. The rearrangement uses TRBV5-4 and TRBJ2-3; 10 nucleotides align to TRBD1. The V segment lost 3 bases and the J segment 6 bases; nucleotides outside the gene matches: 7. CDR1 SGHNT and CDR2 YYREEE come from the germline V gene (reference sequence). The CDR3 runs 15 residues.

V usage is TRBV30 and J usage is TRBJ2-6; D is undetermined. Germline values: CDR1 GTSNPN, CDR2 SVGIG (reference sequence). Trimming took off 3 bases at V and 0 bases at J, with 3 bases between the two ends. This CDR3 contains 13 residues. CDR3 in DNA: TGTGCCTGGAGATCCTCTGGGGCCAACGTCCTGACTTTC. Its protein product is CAWRSSGANVLTF.

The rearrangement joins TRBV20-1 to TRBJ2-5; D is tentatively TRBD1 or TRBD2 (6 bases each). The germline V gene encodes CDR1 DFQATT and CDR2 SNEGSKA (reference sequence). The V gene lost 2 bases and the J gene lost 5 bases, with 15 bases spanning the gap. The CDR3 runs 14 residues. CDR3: CSARPTDSGETQYF. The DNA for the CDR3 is TGCAGTGCTAGACCTACGGACAGCGGGGAGACCCAGTACTTC.

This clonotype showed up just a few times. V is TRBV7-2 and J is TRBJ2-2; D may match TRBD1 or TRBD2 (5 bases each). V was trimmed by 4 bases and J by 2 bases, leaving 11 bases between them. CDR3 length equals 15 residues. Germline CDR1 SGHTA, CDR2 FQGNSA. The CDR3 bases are TGTGCCAGCAGCTCTGCCGGGACCAACACCGGGGAGCTGTTTTTT. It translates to CASSSAGTNTGELFF.

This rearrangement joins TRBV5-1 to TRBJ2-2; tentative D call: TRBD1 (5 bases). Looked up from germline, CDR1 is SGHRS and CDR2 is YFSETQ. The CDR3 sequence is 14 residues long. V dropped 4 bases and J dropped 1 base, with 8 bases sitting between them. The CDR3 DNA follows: TGCGCCAGCAGCCCCACAGGGAACACCGGGGAGCTGTTTTTT. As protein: CASSPTGNTGELFF.

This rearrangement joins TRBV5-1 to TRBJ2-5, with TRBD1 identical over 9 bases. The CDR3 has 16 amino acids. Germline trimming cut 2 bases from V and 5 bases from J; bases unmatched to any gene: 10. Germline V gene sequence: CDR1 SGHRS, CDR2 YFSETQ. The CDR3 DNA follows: TGCGCCAGCAGCTTCTTCAGGACAGGGGTGTCGGAGACCCAGTACTTC. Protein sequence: CASSFFRTGVSETQYF.

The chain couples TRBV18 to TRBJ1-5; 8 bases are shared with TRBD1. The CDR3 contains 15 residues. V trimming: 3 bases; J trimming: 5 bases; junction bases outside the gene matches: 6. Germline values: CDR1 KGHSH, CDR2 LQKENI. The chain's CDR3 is CASSPGTGGDQPQHF. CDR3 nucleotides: TGTGCCAGCTCACCCGGGACAGGAGGTGATCAGCCCCAGCATTTT.

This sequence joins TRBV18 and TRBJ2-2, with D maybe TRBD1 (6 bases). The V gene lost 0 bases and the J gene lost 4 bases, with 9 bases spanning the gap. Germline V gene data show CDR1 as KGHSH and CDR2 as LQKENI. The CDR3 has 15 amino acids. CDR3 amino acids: CASSPPGQTTGELFF. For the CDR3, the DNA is TGTGCCAGCTCACCACCAGGACAGACCACCGGGGAGCTGTTTTTT.

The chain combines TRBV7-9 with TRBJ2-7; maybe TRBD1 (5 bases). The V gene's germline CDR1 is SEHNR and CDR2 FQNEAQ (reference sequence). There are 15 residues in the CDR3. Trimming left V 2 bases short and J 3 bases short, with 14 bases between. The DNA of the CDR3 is TGTGCCAGCAGCTTATTAGCTGGACAACGCTACGAGCAGTACTTC. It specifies CASSLLAGQRYEQYF. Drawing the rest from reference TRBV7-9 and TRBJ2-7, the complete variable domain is DTGVSQNPRHKITKRGQNVTFRCDPISEHNRLYWYRQTLGQGPEFLTYFQNEAQLEKSRLLSDRFSAERPKGSFSTLEIQRTEQGDSAMYLCASSLLAGQRYEQYFGPGTRLTVT.

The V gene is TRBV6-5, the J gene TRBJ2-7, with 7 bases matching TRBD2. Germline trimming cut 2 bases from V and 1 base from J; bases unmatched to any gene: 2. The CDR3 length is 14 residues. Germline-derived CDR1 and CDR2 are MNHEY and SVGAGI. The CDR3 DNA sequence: TGTGCCAGCAGTTACGTGCGGGGGTCCTACGAGCAGTACTTC. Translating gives CASSYVRGSYEQYF.

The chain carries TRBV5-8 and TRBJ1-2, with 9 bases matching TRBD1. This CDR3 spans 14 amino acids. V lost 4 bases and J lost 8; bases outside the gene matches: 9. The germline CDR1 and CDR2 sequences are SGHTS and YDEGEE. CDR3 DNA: TGTGCCAGCAGCCTCGGACAGGGGTTATTGGGCTACACCTTC. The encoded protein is CASSLGQGLLGYTF.

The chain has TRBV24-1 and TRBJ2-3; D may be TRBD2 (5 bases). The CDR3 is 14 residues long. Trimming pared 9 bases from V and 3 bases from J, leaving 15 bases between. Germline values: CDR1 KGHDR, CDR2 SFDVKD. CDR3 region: CATGERTRTDTQYF. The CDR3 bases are TGTGCCACCGGGGAGAGGACGCGTACAGATACGCAGTATTTT.

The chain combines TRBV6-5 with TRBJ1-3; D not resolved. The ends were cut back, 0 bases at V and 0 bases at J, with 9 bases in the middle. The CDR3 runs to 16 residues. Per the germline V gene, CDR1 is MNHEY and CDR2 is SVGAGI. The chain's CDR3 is CASSYSGGSSGNTIYF. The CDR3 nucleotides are TGTGCCAGCAGTTACTCGGGAGGGAGCTCTGGAAACACCATATATTTT.

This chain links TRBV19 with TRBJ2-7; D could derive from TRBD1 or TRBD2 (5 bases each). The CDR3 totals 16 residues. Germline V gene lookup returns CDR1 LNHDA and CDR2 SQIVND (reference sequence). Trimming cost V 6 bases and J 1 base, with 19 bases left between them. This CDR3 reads CASSRDVRTMSYEQYF. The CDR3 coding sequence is TGTGCCAGTAGCCGGGACGTTCGGACCATGTCCTACGAGCAGTACTTC.

The CDR3 region is CASSSDAYTEAFF. The CDR3, as DNA: TGCGCCAGCAGCTCGGACGCCTACACTGAAGCTTTCTTT. The genes are TRBV5-1 and TRBJ1-1; D uncertain. The CDR3 runs 13 residues. The ends were cut back, 3 bases at V and 3 bases at J, with 9 bases in the middle. Germline CDR1 is SGHRS and CDR2 is YFSETQ.

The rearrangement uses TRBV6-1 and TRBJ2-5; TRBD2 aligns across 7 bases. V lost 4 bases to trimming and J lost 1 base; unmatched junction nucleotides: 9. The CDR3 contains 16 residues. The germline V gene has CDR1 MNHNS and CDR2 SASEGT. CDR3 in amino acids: CASSVGTAGSQETQYF. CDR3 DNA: TGTGCCAGCAGTGTTGGAACAGCGGGGAGCCAAGAGACCCAGTACTTC.

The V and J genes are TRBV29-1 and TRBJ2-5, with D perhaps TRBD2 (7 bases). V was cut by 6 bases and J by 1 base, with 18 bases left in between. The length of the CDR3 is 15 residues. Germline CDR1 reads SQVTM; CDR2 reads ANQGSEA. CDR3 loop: CSVGGPGHFQETQYF. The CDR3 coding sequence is TGCAGCGTGGGGGGGCCGGGACACTTCCAAGAGACCCAGTACTTC.

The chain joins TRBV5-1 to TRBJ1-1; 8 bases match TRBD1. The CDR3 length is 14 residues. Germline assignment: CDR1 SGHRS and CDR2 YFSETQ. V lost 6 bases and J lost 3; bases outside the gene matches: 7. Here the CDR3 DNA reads TGCGCCAGCATGGCAGGGGGCTTCGACACTGAAGCTTTCTTT. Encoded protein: CASMAGGFDTEAFF.

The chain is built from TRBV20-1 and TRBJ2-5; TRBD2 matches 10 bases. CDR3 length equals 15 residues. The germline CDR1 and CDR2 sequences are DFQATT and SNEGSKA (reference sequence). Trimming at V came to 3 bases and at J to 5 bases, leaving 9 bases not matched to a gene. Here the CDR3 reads CSASGAGGLGETQYF. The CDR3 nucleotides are TGCAGTGCTAGCGGAGCGGGGGGGTTAGGGGAGACCCAGTACTTC.

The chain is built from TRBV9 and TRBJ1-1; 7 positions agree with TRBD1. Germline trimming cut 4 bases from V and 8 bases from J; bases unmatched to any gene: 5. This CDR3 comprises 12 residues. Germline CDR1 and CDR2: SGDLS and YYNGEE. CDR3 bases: TGTGCCAGCAGCTCTGGGACAGCCGAAGCTTTCTTT. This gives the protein CASSSGTAEAFF. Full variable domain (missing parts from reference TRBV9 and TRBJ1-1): DSGVTQTPKHLITATGQRVTLRCSPRSGDLSVYWYQQSLDQGLQFLIQYYNGEERAKGNILERFSAQQFPDLHSELNLSSLELGDSALYFCASSSGTAEAFFGQGTRLTVV.

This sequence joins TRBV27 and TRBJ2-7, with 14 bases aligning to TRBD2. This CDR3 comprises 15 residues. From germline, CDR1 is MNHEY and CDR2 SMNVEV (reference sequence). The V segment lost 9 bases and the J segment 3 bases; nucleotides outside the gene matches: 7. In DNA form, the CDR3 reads TGTGCCAGTCGAGCTGGACTAGCGGGGGGCTACGAGCAGTACTTC. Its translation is CASRAGLAGGYEQYF.

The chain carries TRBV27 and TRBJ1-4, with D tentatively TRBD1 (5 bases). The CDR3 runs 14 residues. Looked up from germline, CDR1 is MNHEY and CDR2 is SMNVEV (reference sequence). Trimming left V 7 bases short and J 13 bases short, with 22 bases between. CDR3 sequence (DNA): TGTGCCAGCACTGTAAGGGACCCGGCTTTAGGACTGTTTTTT. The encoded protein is CASTVRDPALGLFF.

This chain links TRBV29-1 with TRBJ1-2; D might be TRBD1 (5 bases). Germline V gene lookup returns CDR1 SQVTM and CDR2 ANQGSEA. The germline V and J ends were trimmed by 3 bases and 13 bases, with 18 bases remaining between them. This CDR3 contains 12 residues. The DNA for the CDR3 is TGCAGCGTTGATAGGCAGGGAGGGCATTGCACCTTC. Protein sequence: CSVDRQGGHCTF.

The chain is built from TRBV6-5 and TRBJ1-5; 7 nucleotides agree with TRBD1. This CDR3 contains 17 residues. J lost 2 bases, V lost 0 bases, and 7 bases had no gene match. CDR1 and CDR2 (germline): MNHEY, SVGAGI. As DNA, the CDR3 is TGTGCCAGCAGTTACTCTCCTCGACAGGGTGGCAATCAGCCCCAGCATTTT. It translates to CASSYSPRQGGNQPQHF.

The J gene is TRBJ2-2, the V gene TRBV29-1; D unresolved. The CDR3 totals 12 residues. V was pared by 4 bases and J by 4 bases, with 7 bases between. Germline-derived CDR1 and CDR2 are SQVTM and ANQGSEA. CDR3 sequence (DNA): TGCAGCGTTGTAGCCAGCACCGGGGAGCTGTTTTTT. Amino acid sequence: CSVVASTGELFF.

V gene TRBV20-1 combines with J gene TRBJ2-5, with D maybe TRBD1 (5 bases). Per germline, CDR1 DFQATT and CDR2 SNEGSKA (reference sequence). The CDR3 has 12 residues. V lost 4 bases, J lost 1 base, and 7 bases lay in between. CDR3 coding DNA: TGCAGTGCTACTGACAGCCAAGAGACCCAGTACTTC. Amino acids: CSATDSQETQYF.

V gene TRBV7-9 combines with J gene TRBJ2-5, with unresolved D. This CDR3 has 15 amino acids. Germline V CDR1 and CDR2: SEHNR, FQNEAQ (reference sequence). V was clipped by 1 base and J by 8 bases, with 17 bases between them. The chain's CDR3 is CASSLVAVKMETQYF. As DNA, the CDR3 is TGTGCCAGCAGCTTAGTGGCCGTGAAGATGGAAACCCAGTACTTC.

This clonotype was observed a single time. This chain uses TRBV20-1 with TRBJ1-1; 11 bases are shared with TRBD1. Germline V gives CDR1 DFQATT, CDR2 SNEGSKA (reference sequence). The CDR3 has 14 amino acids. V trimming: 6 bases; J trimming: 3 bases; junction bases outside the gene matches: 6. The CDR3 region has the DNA TGCAGTGCCCCGGGACAGGGGGGATACACTGAAGCTTTCTTT. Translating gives CSAPGQGGYTEAFF.

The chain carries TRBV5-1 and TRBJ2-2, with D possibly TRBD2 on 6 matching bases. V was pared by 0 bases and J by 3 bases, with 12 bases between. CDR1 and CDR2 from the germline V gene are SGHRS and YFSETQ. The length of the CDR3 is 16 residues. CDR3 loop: CASSLGLAMDTGELFF. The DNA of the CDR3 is TGCGCCAGCAGCTTGGGCCTAGCGATGGACACCGGGGAGCTGTTTTTT.

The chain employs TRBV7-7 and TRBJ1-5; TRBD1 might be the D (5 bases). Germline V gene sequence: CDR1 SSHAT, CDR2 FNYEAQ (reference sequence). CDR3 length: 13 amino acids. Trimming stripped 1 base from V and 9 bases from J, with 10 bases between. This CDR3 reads CASSLDRQGPQHF. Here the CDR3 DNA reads TGTGCCAGCAGCTTAGATAGGCAGGGGCCCCAGCATTTT. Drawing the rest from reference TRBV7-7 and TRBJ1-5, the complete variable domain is GAGVSQSPRYKVTKRGQDVTLRCDPISSHATLYWYQQALGQGPEFLTYFNYEAQPDKSGLPSDRFSAERPEGSISTLTIQRTEQRDSAMYRCASSLDRQGPQHFGDGTRLSIL.

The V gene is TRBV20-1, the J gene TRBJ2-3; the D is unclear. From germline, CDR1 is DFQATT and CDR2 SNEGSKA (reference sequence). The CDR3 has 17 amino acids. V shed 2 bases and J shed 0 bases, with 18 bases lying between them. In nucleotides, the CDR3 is TGCAGTGCTAGATTCCCACGGGCTACCTGGAGCACAGATACGCAGTATTTT. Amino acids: CSARFPRATWSTDTQYF.